The present T cell receptor (beta chain) was sequenced within a study of T cell responses to AZD1222 COVID-19 vaccine. Study-wide findings and caveats: Distributed over spike, vaccine-associated CD4 TCRs predominated at 160-218 and 743-854.

For this clone: What it recognizes is unknown.

V lost 3 bases and J 4 bases, leaving 13 bases between the germline ends. The CDR3 consists of 15 residues. Germline-derived CDR1 and CDR2 are LNHDA and SQIVND (reference sequence). Profiled with immunoSEQ multiplex PCR; TCRdb holds only in-frame clones, not every one. The sample yields 65,000 to 85,000 clones, around nine tenths seen once. The material was peripheral blood, obtained on day 0 of AZD1222 vaccination. The clonotype was recovered from an adult in good health. The genes are TRBV19 and TRBJ2-1; D remains ambiguous. CDR3 amino acids: CASSMIPLGYNEQFF. The CDR3 coding sequence is TGTGCCAGTAGTATGATTCCCTTGGGGTACAATGAGCAGTTCTTC.